This T cell receptor (beta chain) was captured in a study of cytomegalovirus exposure and HLA in healthy donors. Across the study: The same platform used for the 666 first-cohort repertoires was also used for the 120 validation repertoires, as a later analysis reported. Study-level findings and limits: Reported results showed that the classifier diagnosed cytomegalovirus status with high specificity and sensitivity. Researchers reported that a few CMV-associated chains were confirmed in vitro as CMV antigen-specific. The study flagged roughly 150 TCR beta chains as cytomegalovirus-associated.

V shed 1 base and J 2 bases; nucleotides not matched to a gene: 5. The V gene's germline CDR1 is SGHVS and CDR2 FNYEAQ. The CDR3 spans 17 residues. Sequenced by immunoSEQ multiplex PCR; TCRdb stores in-frame clones only, minus some. The sample shows 100,000 to 150,000 clones, approximately 91% of them seen only once. About this clone itself: Antigen unknown.

The V and J genes are TRBV7-6 and TRBJ1-5, with TRBD1 identical over 10 bases. Sequenced: PBMCs. The clonotype was recovered from a woman aged 18 to 35 in good health and CMV-seronegative. CDR3 bases: TGTGCCAGCAGCTTAGAGTCCGGGACAGGGGGCAATCAGCCCCAGCATTTT. It specifies CASSLESGTGGNQPQHF.